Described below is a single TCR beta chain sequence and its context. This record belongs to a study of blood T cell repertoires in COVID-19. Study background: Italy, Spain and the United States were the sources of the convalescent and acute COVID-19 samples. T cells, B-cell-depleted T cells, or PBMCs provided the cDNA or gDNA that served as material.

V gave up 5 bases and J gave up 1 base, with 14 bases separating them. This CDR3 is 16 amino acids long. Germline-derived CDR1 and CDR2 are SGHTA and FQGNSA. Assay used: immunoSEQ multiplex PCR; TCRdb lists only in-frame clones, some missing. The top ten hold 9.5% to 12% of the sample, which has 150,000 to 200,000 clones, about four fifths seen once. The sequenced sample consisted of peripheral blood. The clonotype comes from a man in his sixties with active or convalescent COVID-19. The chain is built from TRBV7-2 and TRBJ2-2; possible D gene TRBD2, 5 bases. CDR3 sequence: CASSPRWRMNTGELFF. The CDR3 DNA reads TGTGCCAGCAGCCCCCGGTGGAGGATGAACACCGGGGAGCTGTTTTTT.